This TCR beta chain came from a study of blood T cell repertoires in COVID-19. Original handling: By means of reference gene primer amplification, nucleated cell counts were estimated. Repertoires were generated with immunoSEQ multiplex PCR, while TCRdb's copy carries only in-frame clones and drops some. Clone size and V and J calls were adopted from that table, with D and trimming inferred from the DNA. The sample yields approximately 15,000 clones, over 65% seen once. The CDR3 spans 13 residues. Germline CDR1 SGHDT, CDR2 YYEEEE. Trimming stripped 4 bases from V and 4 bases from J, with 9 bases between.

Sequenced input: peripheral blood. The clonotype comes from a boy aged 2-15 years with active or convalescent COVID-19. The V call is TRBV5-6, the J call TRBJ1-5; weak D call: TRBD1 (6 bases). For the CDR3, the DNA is TGTGCCAGCAGCCAGGACAGAAATCAGCCCCAGCATTTT. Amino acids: CASSQDRNQPQHF.